Following are 10 T cell receptor beta chains from one sample sequenced in a study of response to subunit inactivated influenza vaccine. Each CDR3 protein is one row after TCRdb ran MiXCR on the RT-PCR reads. The repertoire holds about 800,000 distinct CDR3 sequences, roughly 20% seen once, with approximately 10% in the top ten. The starting material was PBMCs from blood, obtained 5 to 6 days after vaccination. Receptor source: a man between 45 and 60 years old who received an inactivated influenza vaccine.

The DNA of the CDR3 is TGCAGTGCGGAGGACAGGTCGCTAGGAGAGCAGTACTTC. Translated: CSAEDRSLGEQYF. The chain recombines TRBV20-1 with TRBJ2-7; 7 positions match TRBD1. Per the germline V gene, CDR1 is DFQATT and CDR2 is SNEGSKA (reference sequence). The CDR3 runs 13 residues. Trimming at V came to 6 bases and at J to 7 bases, leaving 12 bases not matched to a gene.

This clonotype was counted many times. This chain joins TRBV12-3 or TRBV12-4 and TRBJ2-3; weak D call: TRBD1 (6 bases). CDR3 length: 15 residues. V lost 2 bases and J 6 bases, leaving 15 bases between the germline ends. CDR3 amino acids: CASSLRVTGQDTQYF. CDR3 sequence (DNA): TGTGCCAGCAGTTTAAGGGTGACAGGCCAGGATACGCAGTATTTT.

This clonotype was seen more than once but under ten times. V gene TRBV12-3 or TRBV12-4 combines with J gene TRBJ2-7; unclear D gene. The CDR3 contains 13 residues. Trimming shortened V by 4 bases and J by 2 bases, and 9 bases separated the two germline ends. The CDR3 spells CASSYMVAYEQYF. The CDR3 DNA is TGTGCCAGCAGTTACATGGTGGCCTACGAGCAGTACTTC.

This clonotype turned up a few times. This chain joins TRBV27 and TRBJ2-3; no reliable D call. The V gene's germline CDR1 is MNHEY and CDR2 SMNVEV (reference sequence). V lost 3 bases to trimming and J lost 6 bases, with 13 bases between them. The CDR3 totals 14 residues. For the CDR3, the DNA is TGTGCCAGCAGTTTCTCCCGTTGGTTTGATACGCAGTATTTT. Protein: CASSFSRWFDTQYF.

This chain uses TRBV5-6 with TRBJ2-1; TRBD2 agrees at 11 bases. This CDR3 comprises 16 residues. The germline V gene encodes CDR1 SGHDT and CDR2 YYEEEE. V lost 4 bases and J lost 4; bases outside the gene matches: 7. The CDR3 loop reads CASSLSGLADYNEQFF. The CDR3 DNA follows: TGTGCCAGCAGCCTCTCGGGACTAGCGGATTACAATGAGCAGTTCTTC.

The V and J genes are TRBV2 and TRBJ2-3; no firm D call. Trimming removed 6 bases from V and 15 bases from J, with 16 bases in between. This CDR3 is 11 amino acids long. CDR1 and CDR2 (germline): SNHLY, FYNNEI. CDR3 DNA: TGTGCCAGCAGGACAAAGGACCCTATATATTTT. It specifies CASRTKDPIYF.

This clonotype was seen many times. The chain uses TRBV15 and TRBJ2-7, with 8 bases lining up with TRBD2. CDR1 and CDR2 from the germline V gene are LNHNV and YYDKDF (reference sequence). Trimming took 0 bases from V and 7 from J; bases not matched to a gene: 5. This CDR3 contains 14 residues. Written as DNA, the CDR3 is TGTGCCACCAGCAGAGAGGCGGGAGGAGTAGAGCAGTACTTC. Translating it yields CATSREAGGVEQYF.

In the case of this clonotype: This may come from a read error, since a much larger clone is one base off. The rearrangement uses TRBV5-1 and TRBJ2-7; 7 bases agree with TRBD2. The CDR3 sequence is 14 residues long. Per the germline V gene, CDR1 is SGHRS and CDR2 is YFSETQ. The CDR3 region is CVSSFDLAVNEQYF. The DNA for the CDR3 is TGCGTCAGCAGCTTCGACCTAGCGGTAAACGAGCAGTACTTC.

This clonotype was counted a few times. The chain uses TRBV28 and TRBJ2-7; the D gene is possibly TRBD1 (6 bases). From germline, CDR1 is MDHEN and CDR2 SYDVKM. V lost 1 base and J lost 3, with 13 bases in between. The CDR3 is 15 amino acids. CDR3 amino acids: CASSLLGQELYEQYF. CDR3 DNA sequence: TGTGCCAGCAGTTTATTGGGACAAGAACTCTACGAGCAGTACTTC.

A few counts support this clonotype. V gene TRBV10-3 combines with J gene TRBJ2-5; D perhaps matches TRBD1 (6 bases). The CDR3 has 14 residues. CDR1 and CDR2 (germline): ENHRY, SYGVKD. The ends were cut back, 5 bases at V and 0 bases at J, with 10 bases in the middle. CDR3 sequence: CAISSQGYQETQYF. The CDR3 coding sequence is TGTGCCATCAGTTCACAGGGATACCAAGAGACCCAGTACTTC.